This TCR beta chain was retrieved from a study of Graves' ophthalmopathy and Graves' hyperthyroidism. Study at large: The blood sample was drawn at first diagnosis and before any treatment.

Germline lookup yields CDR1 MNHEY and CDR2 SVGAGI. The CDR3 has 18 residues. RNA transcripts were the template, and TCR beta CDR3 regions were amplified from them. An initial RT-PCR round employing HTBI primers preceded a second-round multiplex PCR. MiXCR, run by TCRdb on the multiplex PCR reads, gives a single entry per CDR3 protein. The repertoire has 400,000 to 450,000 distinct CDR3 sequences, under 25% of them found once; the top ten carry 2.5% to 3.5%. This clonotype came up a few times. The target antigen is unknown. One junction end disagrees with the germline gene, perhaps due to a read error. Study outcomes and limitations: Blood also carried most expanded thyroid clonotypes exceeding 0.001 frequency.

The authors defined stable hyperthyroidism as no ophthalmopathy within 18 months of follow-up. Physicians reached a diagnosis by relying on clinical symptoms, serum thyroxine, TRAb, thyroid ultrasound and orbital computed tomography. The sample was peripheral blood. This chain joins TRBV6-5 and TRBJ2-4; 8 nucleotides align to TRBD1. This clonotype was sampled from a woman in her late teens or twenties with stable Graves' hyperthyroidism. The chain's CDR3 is CASSYTDRGSGTKNIKYF. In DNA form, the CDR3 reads TGTGCCAGCAGTTACACAGACAGGGGTTCGGGAACCAAAAACATTAAGTACTTC.